What follows describes a single T cell receptor beta chain. Its antigen is currently unknown. Some clones are missing from TCRdb's copy, which holds only in-frame ones; the method was immunoSEQ multiplex PCR. There are almost 50,000 clones in the sample; 81% occur only once, and roughly 6.5% lies in the top ten. The data were obtained in a study of OX40 agonist ivuxolimab in advanced cancers. Study-wide background: Ivuxolimab, an antibody that agonizes OX40 (CD134), was administered to the patients. The study's findings and limits: The 0.1-3.0 mg/kg partial responders had among the lowest clonal expansion.

CDR3 length: 17 residues. The V gene end was trimmed by 4 bases and the J gene end by 0 bases; junction bases not matched to a gene: 7. Germline CDR1 and CDR2: SGDLS and YYNGEE. The source of this sequence is an adult with an advanced solid tumor such as melanoma, head and neck, liver or kidney cancer. The input for sequencing was CD4+ or CD8+ T cells sorted from blood, taken in a trial of the OX40 agonist ivuxolimab. V and J are TRBV9 and TRBJ2-1, with TRBD2 matching over 10 bases. CDR3 amino acids: CASSPRTSGISYNEQFF. The CDR3 nucleotides are TGTGCCAGCAGCCCTCGGACTAGCGGAATCTCCTACAATGAGCAGTTCTTC.